This T cell receptor (beta chain) was found in a study of blood T cell repertoires in COVID-19 (dated by TCRdb to about 2020). Context from the whole study: Samples from collaborators originated in the United States, Italy and Spain and spanned both the acute and convalescent phases of COVID-19. Subjects who had been exposed to COVID-19, were actively infected with it, or had recovered from it provided the deeply sampled blood TCRbeta repertoires that made up the dataset. HLA class I and class II types, where available, came from metadata supplied by the sample provider rather than from assay-based typing. Samples came from the ongoing ImmuneRACE study (first 160 participants) plus 1,254 subjects from 6 global collaborators. The material from the prospective study consisted of cDNA or gDNA derived from T cells, B-cell-depleted T cells, or PBMCs. The repertoires were released in a freely available public database meant as a resource for research on the immune response to SARS-CoV-2. The sample metadata nearly always contained a de-identified subject ID, COVID-19 status, age in years and sex. Study-level results and caveats: How much clinical and demographic metadata was included differed by source and by participant, and the metadata was provided uncurated.

A remark on this clone: The specificity of this receptor is unknown. No much larger clone exists at a distance of one base, and base qualities are not known.

The immunoSEQ Assay, a bias-controlled multiplex PCR, was used to amplify TCRbeta CDR3 regions from genomic DNA. Per the authors' processing: Within the assay, amplification of reference gene primers was used to estimate how many nucleated cells each sample contained. To quantify the absolute abundance of each unique TCRbeta CDR3 rearrangement, sequence reads were collapsed and filtered. Productive Simpson clonality was computed per sample as the square root of Simpson's diversity index over productive rearrangements. The clones in this table, taken by TCRdb from immuneACCESS, are in-frame only. Not every clone is retained; where verified, under half of the shortfall comes from an unresolved V gene, and the cause of the rest is unknown. V and J calls and clone size are given by that table; D and trimming were obtained from the DNA. Present in this sample are 150,000 or so clones, around 75% of which were seen just once. 4.5% to 5% of the sample comes from the top ten.

One collaborating source in Seattle enrolled patients while the patients were actively infected and followed the patients over time throughout the course of disease. Whole blood was collected in K2EDTA tubes by collaborating institutions according to the institutions' own protocols. Collaborator samples were shipped for TCRbeta analysis as frozen whole blood, isolated PBMCs, or DNA extracted from either sample type. Reading the germline V gene (reference sequence) gives CDR1 LNHDA and CDR2 SQIVND. The cysteine opens and the phenylalanine closes a CDR3 of 15 amino acids. Only the CDR3 portion is preserved as DNA: 45 bases, with reading frame beginning at the first base. V has 5 bases trimmed and J has 2 bases trimmed; junction bases matching no gene number 8.

Material: peripheral blood. This sequence was found in a woman in her 70s with COVID-19, enrolled during active disease. The rearrangement combines TRBV19 with TRBJ1-2; 7 junctional bases match TRBD1. The sequenced DNA: TGTGCCAGTAGTCCCGACAGACAGGGCAACTATGGCTACACCTTC. Translation gives CASSPDRQGNYGYTF.